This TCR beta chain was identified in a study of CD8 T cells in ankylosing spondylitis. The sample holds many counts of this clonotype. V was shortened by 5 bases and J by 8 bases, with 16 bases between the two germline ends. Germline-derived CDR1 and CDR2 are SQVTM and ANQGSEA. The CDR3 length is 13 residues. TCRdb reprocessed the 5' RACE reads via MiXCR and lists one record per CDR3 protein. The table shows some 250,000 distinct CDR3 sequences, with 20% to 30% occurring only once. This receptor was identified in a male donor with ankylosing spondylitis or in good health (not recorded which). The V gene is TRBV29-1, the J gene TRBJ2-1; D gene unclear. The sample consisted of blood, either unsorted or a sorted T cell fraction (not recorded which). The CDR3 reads CSVSGVLGYEQFF. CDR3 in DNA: TGCAGCGTTAGTGGGGTTCTGGGGTATGAGCAGTTCTTC.